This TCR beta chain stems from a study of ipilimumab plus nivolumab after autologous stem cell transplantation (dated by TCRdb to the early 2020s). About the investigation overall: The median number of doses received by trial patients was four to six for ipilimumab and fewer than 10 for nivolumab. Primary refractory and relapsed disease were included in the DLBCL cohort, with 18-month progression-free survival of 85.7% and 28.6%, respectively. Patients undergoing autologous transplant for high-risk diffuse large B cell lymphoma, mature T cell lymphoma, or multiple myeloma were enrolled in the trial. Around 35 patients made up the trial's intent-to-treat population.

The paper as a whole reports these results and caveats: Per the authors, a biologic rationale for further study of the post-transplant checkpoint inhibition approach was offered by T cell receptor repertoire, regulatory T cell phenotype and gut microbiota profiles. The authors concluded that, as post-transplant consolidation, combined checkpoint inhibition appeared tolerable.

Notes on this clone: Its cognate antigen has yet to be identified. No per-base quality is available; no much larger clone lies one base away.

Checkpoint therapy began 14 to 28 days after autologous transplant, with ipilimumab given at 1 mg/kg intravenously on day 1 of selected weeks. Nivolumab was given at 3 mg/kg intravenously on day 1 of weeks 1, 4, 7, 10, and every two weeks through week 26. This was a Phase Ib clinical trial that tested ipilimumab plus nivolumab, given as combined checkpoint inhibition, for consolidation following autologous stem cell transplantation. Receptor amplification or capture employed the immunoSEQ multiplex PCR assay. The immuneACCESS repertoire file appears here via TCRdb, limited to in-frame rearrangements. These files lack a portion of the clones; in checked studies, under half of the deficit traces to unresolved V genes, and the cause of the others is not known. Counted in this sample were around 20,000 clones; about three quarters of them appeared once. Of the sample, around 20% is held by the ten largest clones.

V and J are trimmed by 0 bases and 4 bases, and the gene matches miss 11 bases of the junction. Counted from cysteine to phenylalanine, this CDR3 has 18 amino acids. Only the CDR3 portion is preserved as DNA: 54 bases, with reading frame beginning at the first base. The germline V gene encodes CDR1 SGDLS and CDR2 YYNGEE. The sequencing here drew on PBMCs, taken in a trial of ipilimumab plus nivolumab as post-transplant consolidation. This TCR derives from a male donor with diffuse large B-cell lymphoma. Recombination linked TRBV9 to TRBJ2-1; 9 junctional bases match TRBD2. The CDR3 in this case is CASSVGGGGASLYNEQFF. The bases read TGTGCCAGCAGCGTAGGAGGCGGGGGGGCCTCCTTATACAATGAGCAGTTCTTC.